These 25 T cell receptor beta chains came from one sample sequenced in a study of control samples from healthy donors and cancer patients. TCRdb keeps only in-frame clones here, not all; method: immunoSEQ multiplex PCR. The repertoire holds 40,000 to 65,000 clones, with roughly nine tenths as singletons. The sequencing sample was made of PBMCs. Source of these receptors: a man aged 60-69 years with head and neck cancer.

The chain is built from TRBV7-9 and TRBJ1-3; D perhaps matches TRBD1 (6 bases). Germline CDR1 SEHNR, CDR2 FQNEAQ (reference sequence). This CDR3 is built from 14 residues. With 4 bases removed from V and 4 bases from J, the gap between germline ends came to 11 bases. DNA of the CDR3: TGTGCCAGCAGCTCGACAGGTACAGGAAACACCATATATTTT. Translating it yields CASSSTGTGNTIYF.

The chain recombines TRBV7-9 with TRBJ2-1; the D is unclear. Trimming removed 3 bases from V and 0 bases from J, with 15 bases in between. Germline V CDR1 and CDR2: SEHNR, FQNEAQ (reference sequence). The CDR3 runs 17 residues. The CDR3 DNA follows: TGTGCCAGCAGCTTCTCTACGGGTGGATACTCCTACAATGAGCAGTTCTTC. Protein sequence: CASSFSTGGYSYNEQFF.

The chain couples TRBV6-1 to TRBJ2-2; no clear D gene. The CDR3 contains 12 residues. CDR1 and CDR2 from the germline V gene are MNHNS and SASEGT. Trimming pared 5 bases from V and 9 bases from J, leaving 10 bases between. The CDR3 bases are TGTGCCAGCAGTTCAAACCGTTGGGAGCTGTTTTTT. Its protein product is CASSSNRWELFF.

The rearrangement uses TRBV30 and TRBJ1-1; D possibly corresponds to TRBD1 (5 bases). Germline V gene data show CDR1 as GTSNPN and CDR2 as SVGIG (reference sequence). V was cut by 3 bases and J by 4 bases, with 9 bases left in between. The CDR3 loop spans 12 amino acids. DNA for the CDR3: TGTGCCTGGAGGGGTGGGGGCACTGAAGCTTTCTTT. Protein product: CAWRGGGTEAFF.

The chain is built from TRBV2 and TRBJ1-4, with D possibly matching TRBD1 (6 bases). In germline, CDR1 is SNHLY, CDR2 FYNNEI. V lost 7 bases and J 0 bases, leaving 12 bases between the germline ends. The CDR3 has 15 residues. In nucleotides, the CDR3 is TGTGCCAGCATTGGGGGGCGCGCAACTAATGAAAAACTGTTTTTT. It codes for CASIGGRATNEKLFF.

The CDR3 protein is CASSLGFGQGLSEKLFF. The CDR3 region has the DNA TGTGCCAGCAGCTTAGGCTTCGGACAGGGTCTGAGTGAAAAACTGTTTTTT. The J gene is TRBJ1-4, the V gene TRBV11-2; 8 bases line up with TRBD1. The germline V gene encodes CDR1 SGHAT and CDR2 FQNNGV. This CDR3 spans 17 amino acids. The J segment lost 7 bases and the V segment lost 1 base, leaving 11 bases of the junction unmatched.

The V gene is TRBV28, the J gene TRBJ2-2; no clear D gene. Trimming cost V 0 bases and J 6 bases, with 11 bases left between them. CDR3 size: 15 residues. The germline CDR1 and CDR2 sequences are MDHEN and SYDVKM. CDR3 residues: CASSLWGAPSGELFF. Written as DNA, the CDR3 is TGTGCCAGCAGTTTATGGGGTGCGCCCTCCGGGGAGCTGTTTTTT. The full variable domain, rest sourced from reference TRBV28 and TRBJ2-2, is DVKVTQSSRYLVKRTGEKVFLECVQDMDHENMFWYRQDPGLGLRLIYFSYDVKMKEKGDIPEGYSVSREKKERFSLILESASTNQTSMYLCASSLWGAPSGELFFGEGSRLTVL.

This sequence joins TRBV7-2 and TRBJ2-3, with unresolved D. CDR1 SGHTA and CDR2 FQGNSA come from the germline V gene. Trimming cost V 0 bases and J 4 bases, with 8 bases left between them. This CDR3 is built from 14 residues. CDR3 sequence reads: CASSLAIGADTQYF. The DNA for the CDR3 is TGTGCCAGCAGCTTAGCGATCGGCGCAGATACGCAGTATTTT.

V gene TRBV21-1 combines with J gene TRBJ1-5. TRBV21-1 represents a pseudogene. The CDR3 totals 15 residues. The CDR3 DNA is TGTGCCAGCAGCAAAACCGGGGGCGGGAGTCAGCCCCAGCATTTT. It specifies CASSKTGGGSQPQHF.

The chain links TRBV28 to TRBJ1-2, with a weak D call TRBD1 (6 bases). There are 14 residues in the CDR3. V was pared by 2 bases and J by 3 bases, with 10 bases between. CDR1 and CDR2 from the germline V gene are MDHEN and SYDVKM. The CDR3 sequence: CASSLGGAYYGYTF. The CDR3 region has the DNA TGTGCCAGCAGTTTAGGGGGCGCCTACTATGGCTACACCTTC.

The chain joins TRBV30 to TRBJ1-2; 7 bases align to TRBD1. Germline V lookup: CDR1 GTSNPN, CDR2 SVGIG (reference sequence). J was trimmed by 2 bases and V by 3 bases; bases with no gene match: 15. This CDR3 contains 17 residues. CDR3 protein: CAWSAIPPGQINYGYTF. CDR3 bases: TGTGCCTGGAGCGCAATTCCCCCGGGACAGATAAACTATGGCTACACCTTC.

CDR3 loop: CAWSVGLAGVLEQFF. The CDR3 DNA reads TGTGCCTGGAGTGTAGGACTAGCGGGAGTTCTTGAGCAGTTCTTC. The chain has TRBV30 and TRBJ2-1; the match to TRBD2 covers 13 bases. Germline lookup yields CDR1 GTSNPN and CDR2 SVGIG (reference sequence). CDR3 length: 15 amino acids. The V gene end was trimmed by 0 bases and the J gene end by 9 bases; junction bases not matched to a gene: 5.

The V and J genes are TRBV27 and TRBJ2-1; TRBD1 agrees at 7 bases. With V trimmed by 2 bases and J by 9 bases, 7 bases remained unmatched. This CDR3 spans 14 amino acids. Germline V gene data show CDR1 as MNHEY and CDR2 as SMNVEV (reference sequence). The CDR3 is CASSLIGTDLEQFF. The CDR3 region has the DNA TGTGCCAGCAGTTTAATCGGGACAGATCTTGAGCAGTTCTTC.

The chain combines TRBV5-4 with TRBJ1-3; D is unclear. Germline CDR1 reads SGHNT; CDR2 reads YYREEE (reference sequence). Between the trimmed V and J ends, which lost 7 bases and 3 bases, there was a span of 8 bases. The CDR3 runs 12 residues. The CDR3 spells CASLSYGNTIYF. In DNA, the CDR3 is TGTGCCAGCCTATCTTATGGAAACACCATATATTTT.

In DNA form, the CDR3 reads TGTGCCAGCAGTGAAATGGGGGGGGCAGGGGGGGGCCAAGAGACCCAGTACTTC. Translated, it gives CASSEMGGAGGGQETQYF. The chain has TRBV6-1 and TRBJ2-5, with D perhaps assigned TRBD1 or TRBD2 (7 bases each). The CDR3 is made up of 18 amino acids. V was shortened by 2 bases and J by 1 base, with 20 bases between the two germline ends. Germline V gene sequence: CDR1 MNHNS, CDR2 SASEGT.

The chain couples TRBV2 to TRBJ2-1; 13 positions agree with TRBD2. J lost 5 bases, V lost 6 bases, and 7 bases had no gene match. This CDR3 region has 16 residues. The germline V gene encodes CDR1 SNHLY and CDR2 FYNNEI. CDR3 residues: CASRGTSGEVDNEQFF. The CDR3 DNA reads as TGTGCCAGCAGGGGGACTAGCGGGGAGGTGGACAATGAGCAGTTCTTC.

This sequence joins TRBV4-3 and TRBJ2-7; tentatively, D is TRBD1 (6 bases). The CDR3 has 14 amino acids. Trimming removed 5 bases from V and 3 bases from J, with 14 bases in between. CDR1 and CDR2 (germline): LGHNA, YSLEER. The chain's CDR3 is CASSFSTGYYEQYF. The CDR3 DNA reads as TGCGCCAGCAGCTTCAGTACAGGGTACTACGAGCAGTACTTC.

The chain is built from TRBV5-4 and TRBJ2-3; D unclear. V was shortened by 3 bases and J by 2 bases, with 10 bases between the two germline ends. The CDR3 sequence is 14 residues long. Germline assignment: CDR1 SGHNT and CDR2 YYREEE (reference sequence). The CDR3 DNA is TGTGCCAGCAGCTCAATCCCCCCCACAGATACGCAGTATTTT. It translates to CASSSIPPTDTQYF.

The CDR3 protein is CASRVSGGQTYEQYF. CDR3 coding DNA: TGTGCCAGCAGGGTTAGCGGGGGCCAGACCTACGAGCAGTACTTC. The chain couples TRBV5-6 to TRBJ2-7; 9 bases fit TRBD2. This CDR3 spans 15 amino acids. V lost 5 bases, J lost 2 bases, and 8 bases stayed unmatched. Germline assignment: CDR1 SGHDT and CDR2 YYEEEE.

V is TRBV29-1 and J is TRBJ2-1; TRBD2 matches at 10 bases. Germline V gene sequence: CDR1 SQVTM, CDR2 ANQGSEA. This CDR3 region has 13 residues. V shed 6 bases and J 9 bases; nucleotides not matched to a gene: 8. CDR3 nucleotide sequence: TGCAGCGTGCAGAGCGGGGGGGCTACTGAGCAGTTCTTC. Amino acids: CSVQSGGATEQFF.

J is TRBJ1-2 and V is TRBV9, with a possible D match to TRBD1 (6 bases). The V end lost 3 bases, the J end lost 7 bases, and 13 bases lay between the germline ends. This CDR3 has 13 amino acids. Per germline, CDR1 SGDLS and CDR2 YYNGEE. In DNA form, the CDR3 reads TGTGCCAGCAGCGCGGGGGGGCTTGCTGGCTACACCTTC. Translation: CASSAGGLAGYTF.

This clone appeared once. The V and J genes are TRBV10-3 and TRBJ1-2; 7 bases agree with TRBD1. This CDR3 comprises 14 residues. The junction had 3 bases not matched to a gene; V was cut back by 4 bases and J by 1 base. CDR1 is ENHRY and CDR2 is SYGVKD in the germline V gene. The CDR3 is CAISGGQINYGYTF. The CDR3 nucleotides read TGTGCCATCAGTGGGGGACAGATTAACTATGGCTACACCTTC.

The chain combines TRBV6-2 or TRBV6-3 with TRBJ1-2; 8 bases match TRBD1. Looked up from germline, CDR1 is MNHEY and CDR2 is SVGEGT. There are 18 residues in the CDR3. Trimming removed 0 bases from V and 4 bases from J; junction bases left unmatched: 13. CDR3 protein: CASSYSGQGTVSGYGYTF. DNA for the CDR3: TGTGCCAGCAGTTACTCCGGACAGGGCACGGTGTCGGGCTATGGCTACACCTTC.

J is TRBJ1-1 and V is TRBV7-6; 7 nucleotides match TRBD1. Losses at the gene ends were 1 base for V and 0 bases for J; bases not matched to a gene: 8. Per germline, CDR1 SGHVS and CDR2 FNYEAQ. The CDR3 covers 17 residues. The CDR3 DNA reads TGTGCCAGCAGCTTAGAGAGACAGGGTCTTTTGAACACTGAAGCTTTCTTT. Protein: CASSLERQGLLNTEAFF.

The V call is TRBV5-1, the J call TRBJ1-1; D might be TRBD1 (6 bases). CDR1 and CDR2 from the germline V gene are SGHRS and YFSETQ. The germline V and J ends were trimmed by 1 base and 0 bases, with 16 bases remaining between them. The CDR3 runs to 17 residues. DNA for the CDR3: TGCGCCAGCAGCTTGTCGCAGGGGCGCGGAATGAACACTGAAGCTTTCTTT. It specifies CASSLSQGRGMNTEAFF.